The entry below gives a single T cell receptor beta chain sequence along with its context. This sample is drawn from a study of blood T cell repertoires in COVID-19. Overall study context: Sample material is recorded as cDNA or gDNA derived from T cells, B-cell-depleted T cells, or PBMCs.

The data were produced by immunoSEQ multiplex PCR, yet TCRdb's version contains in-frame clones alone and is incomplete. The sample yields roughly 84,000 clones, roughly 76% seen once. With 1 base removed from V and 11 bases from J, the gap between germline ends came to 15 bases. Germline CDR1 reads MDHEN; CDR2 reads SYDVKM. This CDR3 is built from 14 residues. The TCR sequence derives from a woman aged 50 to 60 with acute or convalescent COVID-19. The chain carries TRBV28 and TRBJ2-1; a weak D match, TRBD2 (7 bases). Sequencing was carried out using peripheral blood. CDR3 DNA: TGTGCCAGCAGTTTATCACAGAGGGGGGGGAAGCAGTTCTTC. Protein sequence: CASSLSQRGGKQFF.